This TCR beta chain was found in a study of cytomegalovirus exposure and HLA in healthy donors (dated by TCRdb to the late 2010s). Regarding the research as a whole: In an earlier analysis of several hundred of the donors, around 300 Gb of sequence data and 117 million unique TCR beta sequences from about 179 million T cells were reported. Every repertoire in the discovery cohort had been generated on one and the same sequencing platform. In a later analysis, previously published TCR beta repertoires from 670 or so donors were re-analyzed and high-resolution HLA genotyping was added so that TCR occurrence patterns could be studied. In the later analysis, no new phenotypic data were used to find candidate immune exposures; instead, reliance was placed on TCR beta sequences and their occurrence across donors. The study was designed to test whether signatures of past pathogen exposure could be identified by cataloging public T cell receptors. In an earlier analysis of several hundred of the donors, high-throughput TCR beta sequencing was used to judge whether each TCR beta V gene segment behaved as functional or pseudogenic. Donor age, sex, ethnicity and CMV serostatus were compiled together with the repertoire data. On average, around 240,000 unique TCR beta nucleotide sequences were sequenced per donor among 398 genotyped donors of the cohort, with roughly a sixth of those sequences being non-productive. To predict cytomegalovirus infection status, the study brought together high-throughput TCR immunosequencing, statistical association of individual TCRs with disease status, and machine learning. HLA typing covered class I and class II loci at four-digit resolution. The T cell repertoires of 666 subjects were profiled by immunosequencing and related to cytomegalovirus serostatus. Roughly 310 gigabases of sequencing data and around 87 million unique TCR sequences were included in an early release covering under 650 HLA-typed donors. A later genetic analysis used genome-wide SNP genotypes for about three fifths of the roughly 700 donors, treating that subset as a discovery cohort. Several DR-DQ haplotypes were treated as single units for association and clustering because of strong linkage in the cohort. The genetic ancestry cluster associated with self-reported Caucasian donors included over 80% of the approximately 400 genotyped donors. The number of typed donors differed by locus: roughly 629-630 for A, B, C, DRB1 and DQB1; 522 for DQA1; around 580 for DPA1; and about 450 for DPB1. A separate validation cohort of roughly 110 different subjects was used in addition to the roughly 670-subject first cohort. General conclusions and limits of the study: In an earlier analysis of some 550 of the donors, most TCR beta V segments were observed in productive rearrangements about 90% or about 30% of the time, broadly matching IMGT annotations. A total of fewer than 200 TCR beta chains were listed by the study as associated with cytomegalovirus. A further reported finding was that TCR beta sequences accurately predicted the HLA-A and HLA-B alleles for most subjects in the first cohort. Because the 87-base-pair reads could not distinguish some IMGT-functional V segments, including TRBV6-2 and TRBV6-3, those segments were excluded. Strong co-occurrence of HLA alleles, especially DR and DQ, made assigning TCR associations to individual alleles difficult. A later analysis found that HLA-associated TCR beta chains were more clonally expanded and had lower generation probabilities than equally common non-associated chains. According to a later analysis, TCR association rates differed among HLA loci, with DRB1 alleles showing the most associated TCRs and HLA-C alleles showing the fewest. The only immune exposure information available for the cohort was CMV serostatus. A later analysis found that most CMV-associated TCR beta chains appeared HLA-restricted, with HLA associations seemingly driven largely by CMV exposure. Roughly uniform sequencing depth across donors was assumed in presence/absence analyses, although this assumption may not hold. In both the original and validation cohorts, the classifier was reported to diagnose cytomegalovirus status with high specificity and sensitivity. A later analysis associated approximately 17,000 TCR beta sequences with specific HLA alleles at a false discovery rate of 0.05. Most TCR sequences were seen in very few donors, while some public TCRs were found in many individuals. A cluster of highly shared sequence variants was judged likely to be a technical artifact of the sequencing pipeline. A later genetic analysis reported fewer N-insertions in productive TCRs among donors in an Asian-associated ancestry cluster than the roughly 700-donor mean. This cohort had only TCR beta chains sequenced, and the lack of alpha or paired-chain data limited which features could be detected. Linkage disequilibrium might explain the correlated functional status among segregating V segments, but an unknown experimental factor could not be excluded. Because some donors lacked HLA typing at each locus, the association tests relied only on the typed subset. Because counts were too low, some 17 rarely observed V segments, including chromosome 9 orphons, were left out of the earlier analysis of about 500 of the donors. An association between a missense DCLRE1C variant and V-gene and J-gene trimming of TCR beta chains was found in a later genetic analysis and replicated in an independent cohort. The authors suggested that the approach could potentially be extended to other disease states and immunological phenotypes. A few of the identified cytomegalovirus-associated TCR beta chains were confirmed in vitro to be specific for cytomegalovirus antigens. Several of the top co-occurrence clusters appeared to be linked to parvovirus B19, influenza, CMV and Epstein-Barr virus, according to a later analysis.

The CDR3 sequence holds 15 residues, the cysteine and phenylalanine included. The read is trimmed to its CDR3 DNA, 45 bases read in frame from base 1. V is clipped by 2 bases and J by 4 bases, and the sequence between their germline boundaries is 14 bases long. The germline V gene supplies CDR1 SGHTS and CDR2 YDEGEE. Concerning this clone itself: Its target antigen remains unknown. Base qualities are not at hand, and no much larger clone is one base apart.

In total, 600 or so healthy bone marrow donors made up the cohort. At the time of sampling, all cohort members were nominally healthy, though unrecorded immune exposures were likely present. The donor was CMV seronegative and belonged to the group of several hundred seronegative cohort members. Every donor gave a peripheral blood sample, and the peripheral blood mononuclear cells from that sample were used for TCR beta sequencing. The Qiagen DNeasy Blood Extraction Kit was used to extract genomic DNA from the blood cell samples. The library was made by the immunoSEQ multiplex PCR assay. For the multiplex PCR, a mixture combining 60 forward primers for TCR Vbeta segments and 13 reverse primers for TCR Jbeta segments was used. The CDR3 region of rearranged TCR beta genes was amplified from genomic DNA by a multiplex PCR assay. The amplified TCR beta libraries were sequenced on the Illumina HiSeq System as 87-base-pair reads. The published analysis was carried out like this. Across the 600 to 700 repertoires, a later analysis counted 75 million to 90 million unique TCR beta chains, some 11 million of which were shared by at least two donors. A nearest-neighbor algorithm error-corrected the raw reads and collapsed the reads into unique sequences, merging closely related sequences to remove PCR and sequencing errors. V, D and J gene segments were assigned by aligning CDR3 sequences to IMGT reference sequences. Each retained sequence needed at least a six-nucleotide match to both a V gene segment and a J gene segment. A rearrangement was called productive if the CDR3 had no stop codons and remained in frame with V and J, and every other rearrangement was called non-productive. CDR3 was defined according to IMGT convention as the region running from the second conserved V-encoded cysteine to the conserved J-encoded phenylalanine. The earlier analysis of 450 to 750 of the donors excluded any sequence lacking an unambiguous match to a single V gene segment. An earlier analysis of fewer than 750 of the donors classified V segments as functional when productive rearrangements were above 56.7% and as segregating when the standard deviation between donors was above 5%. A statistical classification framework was built for diagnosing cytomegalovirus status from the catalog of TCR beta chain sequences. In a later analysis, TCR nucleotide sequences were compared against IMGT/GENE-DB human TR gene sequences so that V and J genes could be assigned. The TCRdist pipeline was used in a later analysis to assign CDR3 sequences and most-parsimonious VDJ recombination scenarios. A later analysis defined each TCR beta chain by its CDR3 amino acid sequence plus V-gene family, and excluded reads lacking a unique V-gene family. As a way to deal with suspected cross-contamination and a sequencing artifact, a later analysis dropped over 550 nucleotide sequences that were highly shared and had low generation probability. In a later analysis, a clonal expansion index for each public chain was calculated from normalized within-repertoire ranks of inferred template counts. In a later analysis, generation probabilities were computed with a VDJ recombination model fitted to out-of-frame rearrangements, and the resulting probabilities were checked against IGoR. A later analysis scored TCR-TCR, TCR-HLA and TCR-CMV co-occurrence with hypergeometric tests, applying a repertoire-size bias correction to TCR pairs. To estimate false discovery rates, a later analysis permuted the HLA or CMV assignments 20 times. In a later analysis, co-occurring TCRs were grouped using DBSCAN, and TCRdist sequence similarity was added for clustering within HLA-allele-positive subsets. Co-occurrence clustering excluded repertoires with fewer than 30,000 or more than 120,000 public chains, plus five with anomalous nucleotide sharing. Entries here come from immuneACCESS through TCRdb and include only in-frame sequences with V and J called. Some clones fail to appear in such tables; in the studies checked, an unresolved V gene covers under half of the shortfall, and the cause of the remainder is unknown. V and J calls and clone size come straight from that table; D and trimming were deduced from the DNA. Present in this sample are about 140,000 clones, about 79% of which were seen just once. Around 2.4% of the sample comes from the top ten.

This receptor was identified in a male donor in good health and CMV-seronegative. Sequencing was done on a sample of PBMCs. The V and J genes are TRBV5-8 and TRBJ2-3, with TRBD2 as a weak D call on 6 bases. Here is the DNA: TGTGCCAGCAGCTTCCCAGCGGGCCCCCCAGATACGCAGTATTTT. It is translated as CASSFPAGPPDTQYF.